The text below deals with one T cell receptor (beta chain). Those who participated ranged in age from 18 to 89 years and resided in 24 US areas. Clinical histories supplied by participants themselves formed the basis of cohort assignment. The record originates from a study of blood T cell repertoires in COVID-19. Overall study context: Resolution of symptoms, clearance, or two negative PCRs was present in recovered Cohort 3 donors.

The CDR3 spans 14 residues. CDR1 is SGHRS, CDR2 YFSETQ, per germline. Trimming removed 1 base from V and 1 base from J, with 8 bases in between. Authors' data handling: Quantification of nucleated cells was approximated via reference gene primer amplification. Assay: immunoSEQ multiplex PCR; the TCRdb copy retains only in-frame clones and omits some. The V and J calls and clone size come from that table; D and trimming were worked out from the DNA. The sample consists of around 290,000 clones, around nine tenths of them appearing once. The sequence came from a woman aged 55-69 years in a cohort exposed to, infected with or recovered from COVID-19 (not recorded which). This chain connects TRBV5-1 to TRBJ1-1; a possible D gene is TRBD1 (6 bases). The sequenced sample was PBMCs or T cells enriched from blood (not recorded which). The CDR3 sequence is CASSLTGTNTEAFF. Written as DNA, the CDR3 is TGCGCCAGCAGCTTGACAGGGACGAACACTGAAGCTTTCTTT.